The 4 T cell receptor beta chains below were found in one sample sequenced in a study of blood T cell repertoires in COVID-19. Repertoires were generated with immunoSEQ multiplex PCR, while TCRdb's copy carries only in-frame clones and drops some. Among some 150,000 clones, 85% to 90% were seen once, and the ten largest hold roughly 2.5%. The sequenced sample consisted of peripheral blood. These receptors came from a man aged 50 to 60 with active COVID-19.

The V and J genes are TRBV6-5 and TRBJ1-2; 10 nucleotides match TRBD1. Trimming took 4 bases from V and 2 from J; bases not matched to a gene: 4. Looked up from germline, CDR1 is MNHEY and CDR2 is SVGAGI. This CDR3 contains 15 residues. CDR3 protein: CASSSPGQGNYGYTF. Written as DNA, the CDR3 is TGTGCCAGCAGTTCTCCGGGACAGGGGAACTATGGCTACACCTTC.

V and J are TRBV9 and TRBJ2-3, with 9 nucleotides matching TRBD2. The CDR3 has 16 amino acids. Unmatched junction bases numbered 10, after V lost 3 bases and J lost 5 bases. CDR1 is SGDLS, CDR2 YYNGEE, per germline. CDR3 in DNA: TGTGCCAGCAGCGATACGGGGACTAGCTTCCAAGATACGCAGTATTTT. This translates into CASSDTGTSFQDTQYF.

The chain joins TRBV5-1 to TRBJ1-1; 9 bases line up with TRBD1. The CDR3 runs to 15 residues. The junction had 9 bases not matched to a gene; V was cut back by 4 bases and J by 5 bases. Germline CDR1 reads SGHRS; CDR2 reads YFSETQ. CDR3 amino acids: CASSPLTGGETEAFF. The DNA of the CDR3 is TGCGCCAGCAGCCCTTTGACAGGGGGAGAAACTGAAGCTTTCTTT.

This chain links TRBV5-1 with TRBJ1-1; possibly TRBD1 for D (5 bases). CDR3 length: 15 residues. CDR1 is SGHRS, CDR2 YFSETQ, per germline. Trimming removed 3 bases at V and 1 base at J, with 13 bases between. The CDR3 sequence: CASSSRGGKNTEAFF. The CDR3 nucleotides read TGCGCCAGCAGCTCCCGGGGGGGTAAGAACACTGAAGCTTTCTTT. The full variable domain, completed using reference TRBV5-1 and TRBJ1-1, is KAGVTQTPRYLIKTRGQQVTLSCSPISGHRSVSWYQQTPGQGLQFLFEYFSETQRNKGNFPGRFSGRQFSNSRSEMNVSTLELGDSALYLCASSSRGGKNTEAFFGQGTRLTVV.